This passage covers 7 T cell receptor beta chains from one sample sequenced in a study of tumor-infiltrating lymphocytes in oesophageal squamous cell carcinoma (dated by TCRdb to about 2016). The protocol used for the library was PCR. Instrument used: Illumina HiSeq 2000. TCRdb redid the processing of the public reads, applying fastp at Q25 and MiXCR, and retained in-frame beta chains. All rows with the same CDR3 protein become a single entry with the most common DNA and genes. The sample contains roughly 9,700 distinct CDR3 sequences, less than 75% of them found a single time. In total, the top ten clones hold 26% of the sample. The sequencing sample was made of esophageal tumor tissue. The receptors shown here come from a female donor with esophageal squamous cell carcinoma.

This clonotype occurred a few times. The rearrangement uses TRBV7-2 and TRBJ2-1; 9 nucleotides align to TRBD2. With 2 bases clipped from V and 1 base from J, the junction kept 3 bases outside the gene matches. This CDR3 is 16 amino acids long. Germline assignment: CDR1 SGHTA and CDR2 FQGNSA. The CDR3 sequence is CASSLTSGLSYNEQFF. Here the CDR3 DNA reads TGTGCCAGCAGCTTAACTAGCGGGTTATCCTACAATGAGCAGTTCTTC.

This clonotype is labeled as medium-sized. This may be a read error: a much more frequent sequence differs by one nucleotide. This chain joins TRBV25-1 and TRBJ2-5, with 10 bases fitting TRBD2. This CDR3 spans 16 amino acids. The germline gives CDR1 MGHDK, CDR2 SYGVNS. Germline trimming cut 5 bases from V and 11 bases from J; bases unmatched to any gene: 17. This CDR3 is CASSPFQREGPNEQYF. The CDR3 DNA is TGTGCCAGCAGTCCATTCCAGCGGGAGGGCCCCAATGAGCAGTACTTC.

V and J are TRBV24-1 and TRBJ2-1, with D possibly TRBD2 on 5 matching bases. Deletions cut 1 base from V and 0 bases from J, with 9 bases between. This CDR3 is 16 amino acids long. Germline loops: CDR1 KGHDR, CDR2 SFDVKD. CDR3 sequence reads: CATSDFPGSSYNEQFF. CDR3 coding DNA: TGTGCCACCAGTGATTTCCCGGGGAGCTCCTACAATGAGCAGTTCTTC.

This clonotype has more than one count but fewer than ten. The rearrangement uses TRBV7-6 and TRBJ2-7; D is perhaps TRBD2 (5 bases). The J call is doubtful: the DNA matches TRBJ2-5 better. The CDR3 extends over 14 amino acids. The V gene's germline CDR1 is SGHVS and CDR2 FNYEAQ. The CDR3 DNA is TGTGCCAGCAGCTTAGGGTACGGGGAAGAGACCCAGTACTTC. This gives the protein CASSLGYGEETQYF.

The rearrangement joins TRBV6-1 to TRBJ2-7, with 9 positions matching TRBD1. Per the germline V gene, CDR1 is MNHNS and CDR2 is SASEGT. The V gene end was trimmed by 7 bases and the J gene end by 1 base; junction bases not matched to a gene: 5. The CDR3 loop spans 14 amino acids. CDR3 protein: CASNTGTGSYEQYF. The CDR3 DNA reads TGTGCCAGCAATACCGGGACAGGGTCCTACGAGCAGTACTTC.

This clonotype appeared a few times. The chain couples TRBV7-2 to TRBJ2-1, with D perhaps matching TRBD1 or TRBD2 (5 bases each). The DNA end is more similar to TRBJ2-7, so the J call may be wrong. This CDR3 contains 14 residues. The germline gives CDR1 SGHTA, CDR2 FQGNSA. The CDR3 spells CASSLLASEGEQYF. DNA for the CDR3: TGTGCCAGCAGCTTACTAGCCTCTGAGGGGGAGCAGTACTTC.

The gene calls are TRBV19 and TRBJ2-7; 9 nucleotides agree with TRBD2. Unmatched junction bases numbered 7, after V lost 6 bases and J lost 1 base. The CDR3 spans 15 residues. Germline CDR1 and CDR2: LNHDA and SQIVND (reference sequence). The CDR3 is CASSPLAGLSYEQYF. The DNA for the CDR3 is TGTGCCAGTAGCCCACTAGCGGGCCTATCCTACGAGCAGTACTTC.